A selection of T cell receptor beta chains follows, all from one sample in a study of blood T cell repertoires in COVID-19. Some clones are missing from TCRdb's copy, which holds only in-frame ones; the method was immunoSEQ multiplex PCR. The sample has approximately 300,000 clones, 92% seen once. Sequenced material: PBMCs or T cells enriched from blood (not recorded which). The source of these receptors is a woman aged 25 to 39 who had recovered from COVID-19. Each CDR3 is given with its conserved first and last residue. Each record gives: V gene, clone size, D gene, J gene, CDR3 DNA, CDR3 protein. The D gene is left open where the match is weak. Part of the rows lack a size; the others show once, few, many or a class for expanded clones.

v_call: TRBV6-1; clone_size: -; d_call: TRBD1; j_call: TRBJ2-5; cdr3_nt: TGTGCCAGCAGTGAGGGACAGGGGAGAGAAGAGACCCAGTACTTC; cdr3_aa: CASSEGQGREETQYF
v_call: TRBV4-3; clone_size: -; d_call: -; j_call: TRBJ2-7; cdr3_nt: TGCGCCAGCAGCCAACAAACCGGGTCCTCCTACGAGCAGTACTTC; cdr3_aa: CASSQQTGSSYEQYF
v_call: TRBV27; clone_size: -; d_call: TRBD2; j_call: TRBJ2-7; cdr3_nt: TGTGCCAGCAGTGGCGGGACTAGCGGCCGGTACGAGCAGTACTTC; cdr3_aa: CASSGGTSGRYEQYF
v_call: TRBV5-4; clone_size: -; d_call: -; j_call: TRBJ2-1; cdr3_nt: TGTGCCAGCAGCTCGAGCTCCTACAATGAGCAGTTCTTC; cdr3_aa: CASSSSSYNEQFF
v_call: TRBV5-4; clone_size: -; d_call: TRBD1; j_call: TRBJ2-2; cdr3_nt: TGTGCCAGCAGCTTTGACAGGGGAGGGGAGCTGTTTTTT; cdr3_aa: CASSFDRGGELFF
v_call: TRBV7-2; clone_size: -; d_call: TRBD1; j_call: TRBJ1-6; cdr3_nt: TGTGCCGCAGGGGGCAGAAGCTCCTATAATTCACCCCTCCACTTT; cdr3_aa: CAAGGRSSYNSPLHF
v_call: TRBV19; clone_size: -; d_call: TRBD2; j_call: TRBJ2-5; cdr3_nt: TGTGCCAGTAGTTTACTAGCGGGGCAAGAGACCCAGTACTTC; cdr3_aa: CASSLLAGQETQYF
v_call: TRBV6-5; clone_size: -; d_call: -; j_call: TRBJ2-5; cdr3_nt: TGTGCCAGCAGGGGGACAACTAGGGGGATAGGGACCCAGTACTTC; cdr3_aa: CASRGTTRGIGTQYF
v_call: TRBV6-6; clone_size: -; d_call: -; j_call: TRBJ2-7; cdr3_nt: TGTGCCAGCAGTTATCCAGCGGACCCTTGGAACGAGCAGTACTTC; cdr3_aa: CASSYPADPWNEQYF
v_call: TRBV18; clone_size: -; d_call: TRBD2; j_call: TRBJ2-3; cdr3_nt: TGTGCCAGCCGACTAGCGGGAAGCACAGATACGCAGTATTTT; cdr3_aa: CASRLAGSTDTQYF
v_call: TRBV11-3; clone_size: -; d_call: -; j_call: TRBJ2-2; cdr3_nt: TGTGCCAGCAGCTTACTATCGAACACCGGGGAGCTGTTTTTT; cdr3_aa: CASSLLSNTGELFF
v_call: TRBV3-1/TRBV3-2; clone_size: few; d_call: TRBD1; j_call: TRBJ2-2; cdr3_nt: TGTGCCAGCAGCGACAGGGAGAACACCGGGGAGCTGTTTTTT; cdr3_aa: CASSDRENTGELFF
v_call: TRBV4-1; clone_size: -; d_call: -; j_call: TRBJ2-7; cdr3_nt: TGCGCCAGCAGCCAACAGCAGCGTTCCTACGAGCAGTACTTC; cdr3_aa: CASSQQQRSYEQYF
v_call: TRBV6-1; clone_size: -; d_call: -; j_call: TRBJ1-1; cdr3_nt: TGTGCCAGCAGTGAACGGCGGGTACGCGCTGAAGCTTTCTTT; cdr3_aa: CASSERRVRAEAFF
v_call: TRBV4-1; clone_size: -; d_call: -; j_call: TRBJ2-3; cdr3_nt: TGCGCCAGCAGCCAAGATCAAAGGGGGTGGACGCAGTATTTT; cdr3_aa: CASSQDQRGWTQYF
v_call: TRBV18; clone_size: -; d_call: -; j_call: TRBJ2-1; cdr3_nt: TGTGCCAGCTCACCACTTCTAGCGAATGAGCAGTTCTTC; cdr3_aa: CASSPLLANEQFF
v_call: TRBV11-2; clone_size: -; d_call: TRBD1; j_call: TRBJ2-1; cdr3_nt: TGTGCCAGCAGCTTAGATCCTGCAGGGGGCGAATGGGGAGCGGGCCCAAAGCAGTTCTTC; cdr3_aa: CASSLDPAGGEWGAGPKQFF
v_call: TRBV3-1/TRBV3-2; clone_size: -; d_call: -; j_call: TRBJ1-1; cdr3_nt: TGTGCCAGCAGCCCCAGGGCAGGATCGAACACTGAAGCTTTCTTT; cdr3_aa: CASSPRAGSNTEAFF
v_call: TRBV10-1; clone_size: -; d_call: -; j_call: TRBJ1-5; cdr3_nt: TGCGCCAGCAGTGAGTCGACAAACAGGGCGAGGAATCAGCCCCAGCATTTT; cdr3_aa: CASSESTNRARNQPQHF
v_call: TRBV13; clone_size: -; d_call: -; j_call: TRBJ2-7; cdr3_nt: TGTGCCAGCAGCTTATTTAGCTACGAGCAGTACTTC; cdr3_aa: CASSLFSYEQYF
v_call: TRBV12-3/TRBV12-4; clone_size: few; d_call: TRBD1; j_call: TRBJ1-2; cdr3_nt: TGTGCCAGCAGCGGGGGACAGGGTCCTGGCTACACCTTC; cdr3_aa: CASSGGQGPGYTF
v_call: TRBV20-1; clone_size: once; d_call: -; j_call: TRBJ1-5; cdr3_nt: TGCAGTGCTAGTCGCAGGGGCAATCAGCCCCAGCATTTT; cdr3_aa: CSASRRGNQPQHF
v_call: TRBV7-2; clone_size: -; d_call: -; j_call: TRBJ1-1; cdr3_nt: TGTGCCAGCAGCTTAGGACAGGAGAACACTGAAGCTTTCTTT; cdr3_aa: CASSLGQENTEAFF
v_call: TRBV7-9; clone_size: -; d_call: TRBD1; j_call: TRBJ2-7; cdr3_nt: TGTGCCAGCAGCTCCTTGCAATTGACAGGGACCTACGAGCAGTACTTC; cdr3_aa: CASSSLQLTGTYEQYF
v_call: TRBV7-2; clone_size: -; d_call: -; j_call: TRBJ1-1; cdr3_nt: TGTGCCAGCAGCTTAGCTCCGGGGAGGAGTACTGAAGCTTTCTTT; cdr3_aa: CASSLAPGRSTEAFF
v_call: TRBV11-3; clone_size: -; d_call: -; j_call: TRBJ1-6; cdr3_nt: TGTGCCAGCAGTGCGGGACCGCCTAATTCACCCCTCCACTTT; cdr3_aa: CASSAGPPNSPLHF
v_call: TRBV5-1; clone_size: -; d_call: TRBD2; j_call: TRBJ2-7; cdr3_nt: TGCGCCAGCGGCCCGGGACTAGCATCGGGTGAGCAGTACTTC; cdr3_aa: CASGPGLASGEQYF
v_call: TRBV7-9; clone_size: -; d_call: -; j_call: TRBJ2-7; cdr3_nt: TGTGCCAGCAGCTTTCTCAACCTGCGCGAGCAGTACTTC; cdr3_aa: CASSFLNLREQYF
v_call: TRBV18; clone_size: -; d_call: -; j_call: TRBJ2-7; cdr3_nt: TGTGCCAGCTCACCATCGGGTTACTACGAGCAGTACTTC; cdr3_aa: CASSPSGYYEQYF
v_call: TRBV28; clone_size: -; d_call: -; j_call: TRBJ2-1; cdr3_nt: TGTGCCAGCAGTACTAGGCATGGGAGCTCCTACAATGAGCAGTTCTTC; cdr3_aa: CASSTRHGSSYNEQFF
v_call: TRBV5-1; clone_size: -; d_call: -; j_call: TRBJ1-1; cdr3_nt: TGCGCCAGCAGAACAGGGACGATCAACACTGAAGCTTTCTTT; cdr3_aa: CASRTGTINTEAFF
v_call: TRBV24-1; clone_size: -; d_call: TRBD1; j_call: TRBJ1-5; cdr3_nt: TGTGCCACCAGTGACCAGGGGGCCTTGTCGCCCCAGCATTTT; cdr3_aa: CATSDQGALSPQHF
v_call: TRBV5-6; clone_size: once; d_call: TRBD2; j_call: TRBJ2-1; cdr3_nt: TGTGCCAGCAGCAGACCGGGACTAGGGTATGAGCAGTTCTTC; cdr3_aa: CASSRPGLGYEQFF
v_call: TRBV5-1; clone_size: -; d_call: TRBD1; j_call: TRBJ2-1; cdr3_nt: TGCGCCAGCAGCTTGGGTTGGGACAGGCTGGGGGATGAGCAGTTCTTC; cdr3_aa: CASSLGWDRLGDEQFF
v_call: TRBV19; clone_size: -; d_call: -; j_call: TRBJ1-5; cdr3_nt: TGTGCCAGTAGCCTTGGGGCAGGTCAGCCCCAGCATTTT; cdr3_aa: CASSLGAGQPQHF
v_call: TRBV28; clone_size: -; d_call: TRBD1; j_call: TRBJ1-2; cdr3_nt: TGTGCCAGCAGCATGACAGGGGGCTTTGGCTACACCTTC; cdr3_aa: CASSMTGGFGYTF
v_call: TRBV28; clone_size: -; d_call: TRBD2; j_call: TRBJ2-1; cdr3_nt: TGTGCCAGCAGTTCTCCGGGACTAGGGGATGATGAGCAGTTCTTC; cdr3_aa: CASSSPGLGDDEQFF
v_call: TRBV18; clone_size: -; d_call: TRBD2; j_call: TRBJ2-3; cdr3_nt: TGTGCCAGCTCACCGACTAGCGGGAGTGCAGATACGCAGTATTTT; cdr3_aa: CASSPTSGSADTQYF
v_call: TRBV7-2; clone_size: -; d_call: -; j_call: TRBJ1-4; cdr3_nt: TGTGCCAGCAGCCGCCGGGGGGTAGGATGGGAAAAACTGTTTTTT; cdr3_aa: CASSRRGVGWEKLFF
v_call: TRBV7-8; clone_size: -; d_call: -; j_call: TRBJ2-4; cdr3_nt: TGTGCCAGCAGGCCCGACAACGCCAAAAACATTCAGTACTTC; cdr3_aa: CASRPDNAKNIQYF
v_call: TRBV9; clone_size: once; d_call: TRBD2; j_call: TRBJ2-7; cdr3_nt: TGTGCCAGCAGCGTAGGGACTAGCGGTATGAGATCCGAGCAGTACTTC; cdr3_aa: CASSVGTSGMRSEQYF
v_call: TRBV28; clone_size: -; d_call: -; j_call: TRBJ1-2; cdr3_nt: TGTGCCAGCAGTTTATTCCCCAATTGGGGCGATGGTGCCTTGCGCGGCTACACCTTC; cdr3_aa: CASSLFPNWGDGALRGYTF
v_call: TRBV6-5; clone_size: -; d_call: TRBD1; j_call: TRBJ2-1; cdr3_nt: TGTGCCAGCAGTCGGACAGGGGTAGCCTACAATGAGCAGTTCTTC; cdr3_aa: CASSRTGVAYNEQFF
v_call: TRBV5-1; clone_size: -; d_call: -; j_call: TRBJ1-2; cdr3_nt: TGCGCCAGCAGCGAGCCAGGAGGAGACTATGGCTACACCTTC; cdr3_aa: CASSEPGGDYGYTF
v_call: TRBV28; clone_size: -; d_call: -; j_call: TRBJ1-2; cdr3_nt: TGTGCCAGCAGTTTATACAGGACAGCTAACTATGGCTACACCTTC; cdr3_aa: CASSLYRTANYGYTF
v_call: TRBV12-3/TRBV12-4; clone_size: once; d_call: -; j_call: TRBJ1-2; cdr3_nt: TGTGCCAGCAGTCCCGGGACACGGGGCTACACCTTC; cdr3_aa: CASSPGTRGYTF
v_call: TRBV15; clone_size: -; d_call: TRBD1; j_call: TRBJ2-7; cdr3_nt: TGTGCCACCAGCACAAACGTGCCTTCTTCAGGGGGCTGGTACGAGCAGTACTTC; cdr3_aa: CATSTNVPSSGGWYEQYF
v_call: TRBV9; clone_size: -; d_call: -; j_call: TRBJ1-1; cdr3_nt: TGTGCCAGCAGCCGGCGGGACACTGAAGCTTTCTTT; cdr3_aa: CASSRRDTEAFF
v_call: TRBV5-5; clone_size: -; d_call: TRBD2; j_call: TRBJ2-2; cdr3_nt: TGTGCCAGCAGCTCCTTAGCGGGAGTGAGGGCCGGGGAGCTGTTTTTT; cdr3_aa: CASSSLAGVRAGELFF
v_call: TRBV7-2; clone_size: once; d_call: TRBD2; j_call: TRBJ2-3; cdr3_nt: TGTGCCAGCAGCCCTAGGCTGAGCGGGAAAACAGATACGCAGTATTTT; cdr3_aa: CASSPRLSGKTDTQYF
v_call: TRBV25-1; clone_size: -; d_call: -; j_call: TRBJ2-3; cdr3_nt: TGTGCCAGCAGTGAATCCGGGGAGTATACGCAGTATTTT; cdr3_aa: CASSESGEYTQYF
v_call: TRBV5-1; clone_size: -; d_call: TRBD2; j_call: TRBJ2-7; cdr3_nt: TGCGCCAGCAGCTTGGTGGCGGGAGGGCTTCACGAGCAGTACTTC; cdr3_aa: CASSLVAGGLHEQYF
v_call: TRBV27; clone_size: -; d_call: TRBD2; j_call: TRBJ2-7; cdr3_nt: TGTGCCAGCAGTTCGACGGGGACTAGCGGGTCCCAGCAGTACTTC; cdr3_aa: CASSSTGTSGSQQYF
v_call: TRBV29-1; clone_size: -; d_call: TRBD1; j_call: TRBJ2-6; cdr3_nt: TGCAGCGTTGCCCAAACAGGGGGCGCTGGGGCCAACGTCCTGACTTTC; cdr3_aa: CSVAQTGGAGANVLTF